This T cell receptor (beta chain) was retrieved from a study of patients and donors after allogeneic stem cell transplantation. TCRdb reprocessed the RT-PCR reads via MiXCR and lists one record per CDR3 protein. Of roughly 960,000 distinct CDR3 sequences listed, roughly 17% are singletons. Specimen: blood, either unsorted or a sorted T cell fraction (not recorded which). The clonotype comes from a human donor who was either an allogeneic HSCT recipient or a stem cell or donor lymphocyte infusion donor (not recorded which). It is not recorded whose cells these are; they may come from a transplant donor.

The CDR3 nucleotides read TGTGCCAGCGCGTCGGCCTACGAGCAGTACTTC. Residues: CASASAYEQYF. The chain joins TRBV12-3 or TRBV12-4 to TRBJ2-7; no definite D call. The CDR3 is 11 amino acids. Trimming took off 8 bases at V and 2 bases at J, with 7 bases between the two ends.